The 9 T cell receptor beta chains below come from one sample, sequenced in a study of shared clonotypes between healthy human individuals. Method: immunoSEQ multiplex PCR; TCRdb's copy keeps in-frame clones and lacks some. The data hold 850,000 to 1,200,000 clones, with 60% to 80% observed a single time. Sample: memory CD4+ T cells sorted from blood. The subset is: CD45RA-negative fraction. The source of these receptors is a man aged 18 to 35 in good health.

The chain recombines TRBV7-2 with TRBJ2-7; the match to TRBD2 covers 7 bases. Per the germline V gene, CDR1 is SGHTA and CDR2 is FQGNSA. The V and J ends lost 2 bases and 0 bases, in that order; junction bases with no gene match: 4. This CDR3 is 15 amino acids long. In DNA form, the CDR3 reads TGTGCCAGCAGCTTACCGGGAGGAAGCTCCTACGAGCAGTACTTC. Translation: CASSLPGGSSYEQYF.

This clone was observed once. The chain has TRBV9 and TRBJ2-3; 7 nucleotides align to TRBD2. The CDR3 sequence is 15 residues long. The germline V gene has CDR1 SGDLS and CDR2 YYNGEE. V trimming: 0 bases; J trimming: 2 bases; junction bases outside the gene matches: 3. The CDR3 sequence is CASSVGGGPTDTQYF. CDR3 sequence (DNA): TGTGCCAGCAGCGTAGGCGGGGGTCCCACAGATACGCAGTATTTT.

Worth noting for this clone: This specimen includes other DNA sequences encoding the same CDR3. In DNA form, the CDR3 reads TGTGCCAGCTCACCAAGTGGCCAAGAGACCCAGTACTTC. It yields the protein CASSPSGQETQYF. The chain recombines TRBV18 with TRBJ2-5; D is unresolved. The germline V gene encodes CDR1 KGHSH and CDR2 LQKENI. CDR3 length equals 13 residues. V was clipped by 2 bases and J by 1 base, with 5 bases between them.

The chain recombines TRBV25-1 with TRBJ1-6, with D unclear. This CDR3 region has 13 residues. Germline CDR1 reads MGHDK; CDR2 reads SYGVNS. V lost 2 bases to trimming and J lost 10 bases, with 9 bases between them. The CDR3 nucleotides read TGTGCCAGCAGTGAAGTCCTAGGGTCACCCCTCCACTTT. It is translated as CASSEVLGSPLHF. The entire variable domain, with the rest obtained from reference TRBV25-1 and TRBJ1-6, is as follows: EADIYQTPRYLVIGTGKKITLECSQTMGHDKMYWYQQDPGMELHLIHYSYGVNSTEKGDLSSESTVSRIRTEHFPLTLESARPSHTSQYLCASSEVLGSPLHFGNGTRLTVT.

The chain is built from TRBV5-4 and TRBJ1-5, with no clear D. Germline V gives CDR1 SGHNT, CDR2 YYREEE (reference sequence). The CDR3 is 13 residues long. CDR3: CAVWGTPNQPQHF. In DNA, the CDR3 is TGTGCAGTGTGGGGAACCCCCAATCAGCCCCAGCATTTT.

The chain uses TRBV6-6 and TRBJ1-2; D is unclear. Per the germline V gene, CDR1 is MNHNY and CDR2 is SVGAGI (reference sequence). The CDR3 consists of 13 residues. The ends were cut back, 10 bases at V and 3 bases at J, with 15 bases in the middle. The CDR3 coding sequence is TGTGCCACCCGGGTTGGTTTAGACTATGGCTACACCTTC. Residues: CATRVGLDYGYTF.

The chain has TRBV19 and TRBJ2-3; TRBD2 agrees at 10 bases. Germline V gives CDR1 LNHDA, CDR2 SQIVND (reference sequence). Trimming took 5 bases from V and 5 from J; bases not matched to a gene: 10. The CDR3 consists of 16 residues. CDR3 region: CASSLTSGKGGDTQYF. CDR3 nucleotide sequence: TGTGCCAGTAGTCTCACTAGCGGGAAAGGGGGAGATACGCAGTATTTT.

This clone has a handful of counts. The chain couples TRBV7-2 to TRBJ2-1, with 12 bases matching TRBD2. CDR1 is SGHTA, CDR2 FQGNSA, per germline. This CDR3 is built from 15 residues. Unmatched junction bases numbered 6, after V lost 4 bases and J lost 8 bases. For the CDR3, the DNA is TGTGCCAGCAGCTCTGGACTAGCGGGACCCGATGAGCAGTTCTTC. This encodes CASSSGLAGPDEQFF.

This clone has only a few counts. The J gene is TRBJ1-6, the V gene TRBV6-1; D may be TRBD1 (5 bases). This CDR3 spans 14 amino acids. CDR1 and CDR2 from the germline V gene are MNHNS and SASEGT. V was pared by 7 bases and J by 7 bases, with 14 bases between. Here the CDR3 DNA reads TGTGCCAGCACGACGCAGGGCTCCAATTCACCCCTCCACTTT. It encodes CASTTQGSNSPLHF.